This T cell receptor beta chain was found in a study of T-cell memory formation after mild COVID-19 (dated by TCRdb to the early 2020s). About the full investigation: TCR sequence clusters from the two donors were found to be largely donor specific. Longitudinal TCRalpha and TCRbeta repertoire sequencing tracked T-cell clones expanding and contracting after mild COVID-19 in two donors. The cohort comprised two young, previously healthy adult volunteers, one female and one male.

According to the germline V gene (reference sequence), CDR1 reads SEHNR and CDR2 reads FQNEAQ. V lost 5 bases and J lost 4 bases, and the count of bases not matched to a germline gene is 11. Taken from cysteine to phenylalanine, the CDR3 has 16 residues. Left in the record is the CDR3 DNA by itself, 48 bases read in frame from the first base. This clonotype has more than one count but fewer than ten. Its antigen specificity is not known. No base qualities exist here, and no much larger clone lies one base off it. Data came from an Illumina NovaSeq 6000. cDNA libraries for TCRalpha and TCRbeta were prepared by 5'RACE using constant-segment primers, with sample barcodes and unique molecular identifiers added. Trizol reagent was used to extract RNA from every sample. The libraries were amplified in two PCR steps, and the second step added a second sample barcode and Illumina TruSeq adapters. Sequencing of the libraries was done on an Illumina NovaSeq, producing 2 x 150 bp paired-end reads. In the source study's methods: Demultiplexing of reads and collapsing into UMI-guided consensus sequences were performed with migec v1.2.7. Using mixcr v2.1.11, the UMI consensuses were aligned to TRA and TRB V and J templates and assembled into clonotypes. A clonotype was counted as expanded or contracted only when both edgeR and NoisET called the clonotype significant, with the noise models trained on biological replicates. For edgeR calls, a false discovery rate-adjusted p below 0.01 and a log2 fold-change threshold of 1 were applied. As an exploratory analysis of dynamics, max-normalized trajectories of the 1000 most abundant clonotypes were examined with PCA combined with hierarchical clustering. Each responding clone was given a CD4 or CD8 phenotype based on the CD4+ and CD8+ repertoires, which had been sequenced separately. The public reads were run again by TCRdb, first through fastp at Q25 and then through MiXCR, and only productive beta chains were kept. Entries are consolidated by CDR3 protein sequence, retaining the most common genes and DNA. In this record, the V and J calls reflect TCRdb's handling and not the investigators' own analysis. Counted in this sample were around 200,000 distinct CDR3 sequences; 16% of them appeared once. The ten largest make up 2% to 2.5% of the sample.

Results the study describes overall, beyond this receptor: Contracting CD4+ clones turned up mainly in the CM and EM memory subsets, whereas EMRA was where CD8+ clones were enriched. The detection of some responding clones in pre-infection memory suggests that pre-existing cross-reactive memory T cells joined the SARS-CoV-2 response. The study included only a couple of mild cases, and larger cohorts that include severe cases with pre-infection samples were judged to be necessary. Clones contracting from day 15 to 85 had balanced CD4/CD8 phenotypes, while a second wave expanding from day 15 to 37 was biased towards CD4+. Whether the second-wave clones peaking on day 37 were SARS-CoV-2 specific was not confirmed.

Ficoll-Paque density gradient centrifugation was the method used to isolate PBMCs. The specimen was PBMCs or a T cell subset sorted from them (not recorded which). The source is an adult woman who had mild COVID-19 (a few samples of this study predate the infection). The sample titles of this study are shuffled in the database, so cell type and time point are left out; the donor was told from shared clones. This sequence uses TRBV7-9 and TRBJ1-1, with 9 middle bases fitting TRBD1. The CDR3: CASSPRTGEVGTEAFF. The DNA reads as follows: TGTGCCAGCAGCCCAAGGACAGGGGAAGTTGGCACTGAAGCTTTCTTT.